This T cell receptor (beta chain) was sequenced for a study of cytotoxic CD8 clonotypes in ibrutinib-treated CLL. Turning to the study itself: By median around 70 months, roughly twelve had progressed and about 14 stayed remitted; responses had been 2 complete and 24 partial. Specimens for response were gathered following a median about a year of therapy, spanning 6 to 36. Findings and limits, study-wide: Clonality measured at baseline exceeded age-matched healthy donors, tracking circulating CD8+ T-cell counts. Clonality showed a rise at ibrutinib response that reversed toward baseline at progression.

V lost 5 bases to trimming and J lost 7 bases; unmatched junction nucleotides: 13. CDR3 length: 16 amino acids. Germline CDR1 SGHTA, CDR2 FQGNSA. Here immunoSEQ multiplex PCR was the method, and the copy in TCRdb shows in-frame clones only, minus some. The sample lists approximately 120,000 clones; roughly 80% were seen once. This clone has only one observation. As yet, its antigen is unknown. The chain employs TRBV7-2 and TRBJ1-4; 7 nucleotides match TRBD1. Sample: PBMCs, taken after 24 months of ibrutinib treatment. The sequence came from a human donor with chronic lymphocytic leukemia. This CDR3 reads CASSPKGQPPGEKLFF. As DNA, the CDR3 is TGTGCCAGCAGCCCTAAGGGACAGCCCCCCGGTGAAAAACTGTTTTTT.